Detailed here is one T cell receptor (beta chain). This clone has only a few counts. Its antigen specificity is not known. No base qualities exist here, and no much larger clone lies one base off it. The sample originates from a study of a mutant IDH1 vaccine in newly diagnosed glioma (dated by TCRdb to about 2021). Background on the whole study: Patients were given eight vaccinations, in weeks 1, 3, 5, 7, 11, 15, 19 and 23, which matched visits V03 through V10. Of the approximately 30 treated patients, around 60% were male and approximately 40% were female, and a mean age of roughly 40 years was recorded. In the chemotherapy-containing groups, vaccination started alongside temozolomide cycles, whereas in patients who had radiotherapy alone it started 4-6 weeks after radiotherapy. Prior to enrollment, standard therapy consisting of radiotherapy alone, temozolomide alone, or radiochemotherapy with temozolomide had been administered to patients, with the combination being received by most patients. For exploratory analyses, longitudinal TCRB deep sequencing was carried out in around 26 treated patients wherever samples were available. Peripheral blood was collected at six visits: V03 (baseline), V05, V07, V10, V12 and V13.

Taken with the paper, the label for time point translates to: week 23, last vaccination. Every vaccine dose consisted of 300 ug of a 20-mer mutant IDH1 peptide in Montanide, administered subcutaneously together with topical imiquimod. All donors had newly diagnosed IDH1-mutant astrocytomas of WHO grade 3 or 4 that showed loss of nuclear ATRX. The samples were drawn from NOA16, a multicentre, single-arm, open-label phase I trial in Germany that tested a mutant IDH1 peptide vaccine in humans for the first time. The DNeasy Blood and Tissue Kit was used to extract genomic DNA from EDTA blood for TCRB sequencing. Paper-wide results and their limitations: Pseudoprogression appeared unrelated to alterations in the top peripheral T cell clonotypes detected by TCRB sequencing. The authors stated that sample limitations prevented analyses of patient blood samples from being reproduced. Vaccine-induced immune responses across multiple MHC alleles were detected in 90% to 95% of patients. Selection of PBMC samples for TCRB deep sequencing was based on availability.

Receptor libraries were prepared by the immunoSEQ multiplex PCR assay. The hsTCRB Kit was used according to the manufacturer's protocol to amplify rearranged TCR beta chain sequences. TCRB libraries were sequenced on an Illumina MiSeq. Per the authors' processing: Demultiplexing, trimming and gene mapping were performed with the kit vendor's proprietary platform. TCRdb stores this immuneACCESS table with in-frame sequences only. Part of the clones is absent; in the studies checked, under half of the shortfall reflects unresolved V genes, and no reason is known for the rest. V, J and clone size are taken as reported in that table, and D and trimming were inferred from the DNA itself. This sample is represented by approximately 67,000 clones; about 87% of them were singletons. Jointly, the top ten make up about 14% of the sample. In the germline V gene, CDR1 corresponds to MDHEN and CDR2 to SYDVKM. Trimming costs V 7 bases and J 8 bases, and their ends lie 20 bases apart. The CDR3 has 14 amino acids, counting the end cysteine and phenylalanine. Of the read, only the CDR3 DNA is kept; its 42 bases are in frame from base 1.

The receptor's source is a man younger than 35 with glioma. Sequenced material: PBMCs, taken from a glioma patient whose treatment included an IDH1 peptide vaccine. Here the chain combines TRBV28 and TRBJ1-2; TRBD1 is a weak D gene call, 6 bases matching. In nucleotide form, the sequence is TGTGCCAGCATCCCCTCTGGGGGCTTTGACGGCTACACCTTC. This gives the protein CASIPSGGFDGYTF.